A single TCR beta chain is shown here with its context. The antigen remains unidentified. The sample is drawn from a study of shared clonotypes between healthy human individuals. Study-wide findings and caveats: Blood alone was sampled, and tissue repertoires likely differ. Rarefaction showed that sequencing of sorted subsets was incomplete (despite large depth).

Germline V gene data show CDR1 as SGHNT and CDR2 as YYREEE (reference sequence). Trimming shortened V by 1 base and J by 0 bases, and 13 bases separated the two germline ends. There are 16 residues in the CDR3. Naive CD8 cells lacked CD45RO and underwent positive selection for CCR7, leaving out terminally differentiated effector memory CD45RA+ cells. Method: immunoSEQ multiplex PCR; TCRdb's copy keeps in-frame clones and lacks some. The data hold about 2.1 million clones, with roughly 91% observed a single time. This rearrangement joins TRBV5-4 to TRBJ1-1, with D perhaps TRBD1 (5 bases). This sequence originates from a man aged 18 to 30 in good health. Some clones in this sample may be carry-over from other donors' samples. Material: naive CD8+ T cells from PBMCs. CDR3 bases: TGTGCCAGCAGCTTGAGAGGGGTCGGCATGAACACTGAAGCTTTCTTT. This encodes CASSLRGVGMNTEAFF.